These 9 T cell receptor beta chains were sequenced from one sample in a study of vaccination effects on CD4 cells after COVID-19. No antigen has been assigned to these receptors. Using viral peptide pools, the ViraFEST assay grew out antigen-specific CD4+ T cells prior to sequencing. The culture ran for around nine days before CD4+ T cells were isolated. Measured with immunoSEQ multiplex PCR; TCRdb has only the in-frame clones, and not every one. Of about 54,000 clones in the sample, around 75% were seen once. The sample was CD4+ T cells from PBMCs cultured with HCoV-229E spike peptides, taken before COVID-19 vaccination. The receptors come from a human donor who received a COVID-19 vaccine.

J is TRBJ1-2 and V is TRBV6-1; TRBD1 aligns across 9 bases. V lost 3 bases, J lost 14 bases, and 7 bases stayed unmatched. The CDR3 spans 12 residues. CDR1 is MNHNS, CDR2 SASEGT, per germline. CDR3 residues: CASSEMDRGWTF. The CDR3, as DNA: TGTGCCAGCAGTGAGATGGACAGGGGCTGGACCTTC.

V gene TRBV9 combines with J gene TRBJ1-2; the D gene is possibly TRBD1 (6 bases). Germline V gene data show CDR1 as SGDLS and CDR2 as YYNGEE. This CDR3 is 15 amino acids long. V was trimmed by 0 bases and J by 1 base, leaving 10 bases between them. The CDR3 spells CASSVGTESNYGYTF. In nucleotides, the CDR3 is TGTGCCAGCAGCGTAGGGACAGAAAGTAACTATGGCTACACCTTC. The variable domain in full, with the rest retrieved from reference TRBV9 and TRBJ1-2, is DSGVTQTPKHLITATGQRVTLRCSPRSGDLSVYWYQQSLDQGLQFLIQYYNGEERAKGNILERFSAQQFPDLHSELNLSSLELGDSALYFCASSVGTESNYGYTFGSGTRLTVV.

The chain couples TRBV6-5 to TRBJ1-4; maybe TRBD1 (6 bases). The V end was cut by 0 bases, the J end by 7 bases, with 12 bases between. The CDR3 is 15 amino acids. CDR1 is MNHEY and CDR2 is SVGAGI in the germline V gene. CDR3 in amino acids: CASSYSIIQGEKLFF. CDR3 nucleotide sequence: TGTGCCAGCAGTTACTCGATTATACAGGGTGAAAAACTGTTTTTT.

The chain recombines TRBV7-9 with TRBJ2-5; D gene uncertain. The V and J ends lost 2 bases and 0 bases respectively, with 13 bases between them. The CDR3 covers 16 residues. In germline, CDR1 is SEHNR, CDR2 FQNEAQ (reference sequence). The CDR3 sequence: CASSLRTQRYQETQYF. CDR3 coding DNA: TGTGCCAGCAGCTTACGCACACAGAGGTACCAAGAGACCCAGTACTTC.

The chain joins TRBV6-2 or TRBV6-3 to TRBJ1-6; perhaps TRBD1 as D (5 bases). Germline CDR1 and CDR2: MNHEY and SVGEGT. Between the trimmed V and J ends, which lost 2 bases and 10 bases, there was a span of 9 bases. This CDR3 has 13 residues. CDR3 region: CASSYGTGSPLHF. The CDR3 DNA reads TGTGCCAGCAGTTACGGGACCGGGTCACCCCTCCACTTT.

The chain uses TRBV4-3 and TRBJ1-2; TRBD1 matches at 9 bases. Germline assignment: CDR1 LGHNA and CDR2 YSLEER. Trimming cost V 3 bases and J 10 bases; bases outside gene matches: 6. The CDR3 sequence is 13 residues long. The CDR3 loop reads CASSQGTGRDYTF. The CDR3 DNA reads TGCGCCAGCAGCCAGGGGACAGGGCGTGACTACACCTTC.

The V and J genes are TRBV5-6 and TRBJ2-5; possible D gene TRBD1, 6 bases. V was cut by 4 bases and J by 5 bases, with 27 bases left in between. This CDR3 has 18 amino acids. CDR1 SGHDT and CDR2 YYEEEE come from the germline V gene. CDR3 amino acids: CASSLKLSTGRLGETQYF. Written as DNA, the CDR3 is TGTGCCAGCAGCCTAAAACTCTCGACAGGCCGACTGGGGGAGACCCAGTACTTC.

The V and J genes are TRBV6-5 and TRBJ1-1, with a tentative D call TRBD1 (5 bases). V was trimmed by 9 bases and J by 3 bases, leaving 20 bases between them. Germline CDR1 and CDR2: MNHEY and SVGAGI. The CDR3 sequence is 15 residues long. In DNA form, the CDR3 reads TGTGCCAGTTACGAGGTGGGGCGGGGGGACACTGAAGCTTTCTTT. Its protein product is CASYEVGRGDTEAFF.

The V gene is TRBV7-2, the J gene TRBJ1-1, with D possibly being TRBD1 (5 bases). Germline CDR1 and CDR2: SGHTA and FQGNSA. Trimming took 6 bases from V and 6 from J, leaving 20 bases between them. This CDR3 is 15 amino acids long. The CDR3 region has the DNA TGTGCCAGCAGTTCTAGGATGGGGCTGGCCGCTGAAGCTTTCTTT. Translated: CASSSRMGLAAEAFF.